This record looks at one T cell receptor (beta chain) sequence and its context. Its binding antigen is unknown. No base quality information exists; no much larger clone differs at one position. TRB CDR3 regions were amplified from genomic DNA with the immunoSEQ two-step multiplex PCR at survey-level depth. Each PCR was spiked with synthetic inline TR CDR3 controls spanning all V-J pairings to estimate template counts and remove amplification bias. Reads were processed so that amplification and sequencing bias were reduced, and quantification was performed against synthetic TR CDR3 analogs. On the study's bioinformatics: Raw data were processed in ImmunoSEQ Analyzer, with out-of-frame sequences and CDR3s containing stop codons removed, and genes were named according to IMGT nomenclature. Normalized Shannon entropy, defined as 1 minus Pielou's evenness, served as the summary measure of repertoire diversity. TRB sequences were treated as identical only when sharing V gene, J gene and CDR3. Public PML clonotypes were defined as CDR3s shared by two or more PML-onset samples but absent from earlier samples, from controls, and from public databases. Positional CDR3 amino acid composition was analyzed in Skylign with the observed count method. What TCRdb holds here is the immuneACCESS table cut down to in-frame rearrangements. Part of the clones is not present; checked against another copy, under half of the missing clones reflect an unresolved V gene, and the others are unexplained. The V and J calls and the clone size are those of that table, but D and trimming were determined from the DNA. Counted in this sample were under 35,000 clones; about 87% of them appeared once. In total, the top ten clones hold 5.7% of the sample.

This entry comes from a study of multiple sclerosis patients with progressive multifocal leukoencephalopathy (dated by TCRdb to about 2019). Describing the broader study: Peripheral T and B cells were examined in MS patients who went on to develop PML (4 under natalizumab, 1 after alemtuzumab) as well as in treated patients who did not. The goal of the study was to detect any JC virus-specific or public T-cell expansions that arose at the time of PML onset. Two natalizumab-treated patients who later developed PML were followed longitudinally from before therapy through 6 and 12 months to PML onset.

Taken with the paper, the label for time point translates to: time of PML onset. The treatment or condition label of this sample denotes: on natalizumab therapy at sampling. Diagnosis of PML was based on clinical and MRI findings and confirmed by finding JC virus DNA in cerebrospinal fluid. PML in the natalizumab-treated patients developed after between roughly 15 and 60 months of natalizumab therapy. Every listed patient had earlier received interferon beta, and every PML patient was female. Blood samples for T3 were taken at PML onset. Ficoll-Hypaque density gradient centrifugation was used to isolate peripheral blood mononuclear cells. Beyond this particular receptor, the publication reports: Analysis was restricted to peripheral blood, although for natalizumab-associated PML, cerebrospinal fluid or brain lymphocytes might be more informative. At the time PML developed, no common TRBV or TRBJ gene usage or preferential TRBV-TRBJ pairings were detected. Because of the small, descriptive cohort, whether findings reflect JC virus infection or general immunocompromise remained unclear. Lower normalized Shannon entropy suggested less diverse TRB repertoires in most PML patients, whereas the natalizumab-treated controls showed values near 1. TRB clones with frequency above 0.5% were observed only in PML patients, but the clones expanded at PML onset were found to be already present before and during natalizumab therapy.

The sequencing here drew on PBMCs, taken from a patient treated with natalizumab. The sequence derives from a woman in her thirties or forties with progressive multifocal leukoencephalopathy.

The bases are TGTGCCAGCAGCCAAGAGGCGACAGGGAAGCAGCCCCAGCATTTT. It is translated as CASSQEATGKQPQHF. The chain is encoded by TRBV4-2 joined to TRBJ1-5, and 7 junctional nucleotides match TRBD1. Compared with germline, V lacks 0 bases and J lacks 7 bases; bases without a gene match: 6. The CDR3 contains 15 residues, cysteine and phenylalanine counted. The sequence is cut down to CDR3 DNA, 45 bases in frame from base 1. CDR1 and CDR2 are drawn from the germline V gene: LGHNA, YNFKEQ.